The clone carrying this T cell receptor (beta chain) was seen more than once but under ten times. Its antigen is not known. The sample belongs to a study of T cells in Graves' hyperthyroidism and ophthalmopathy. Overall study findings and caveats: Among thyroid clonotypes expanded above 0.001, most also appeared in blood.

Source material for PBMCs was about 10 ml fresh peripheral blood. RNA transcripts were the template for amplifying TCR beta CDR3 regions. The HTBI set primed first-round TCR CDR3 RT-PCR. TCRdb analysed the multiplex PCR reads with MiXCR anew, one entry per CDR3 protein. Seen here are under 350,000 distinct CDR3 sequences, over 15% observed once, and the top ten hold approximately 49%. CDR1 and CDR2 from the germline V gene are LNHDA and SQIVND (reference sequence). The CDR3 is 13 amino acids. The V gene end was trimmed by 3 bases and the J gene end by 7 bases; junction bases not matched to a gene: 5. This clonotype was obtained from a woman aged 45-65 years with Graves' hyperthyroidism. This chain joins TRBV19 and TRBJ1-2; 7 bases are a match to TRBD1. The sequencing sample was made of blood. CDR3 bases: TGTGCCAGTAGTATTGAGGGACAGCGTGGCTACACCTTC. Translating gives CASSIEGQRGYTF.